The 4 T cell receptor beta chains below come from one sample, sequenced in a study of blood T cells in healthy people across ages. A second PCR, run for roughly 7 to 11 cycles, used a sample-barcoded 5' primer plus a J-beta primer mix. TCRdb redid the calling of the 5' RACE reads with MiXCR, one entry per CDR3 protein. The sample carries some 750,000 distinct CDR3 sequences, about 20% recorded once. Sequenced sample: blood. These receptors originate from a man aged 70-80 years in good health.

The V call is TRBV7-9, the J call TRBJ2-2; 8 bases align to TRBD1. With V trimmed by 5 bases and J by 3 bases, 8 bases remained unmatched. Germline V gives CDR1 SEHNR, CDR2 FQNEAQ (reference sequence). CDR3 length: 16 amino acids. CDR3 coding DNA: TGTGCCAGCAGCCTTGGGACAGGCGTGGACACCGGGGAGCTGTTTTTT. This codes for CASSLGTGVDTGELFF.

This clonotype was seen many times. This chain uses TRBV20-1 with TRBJ1-6; TRBD1 is a possible D gene (5 bases). The CDR3 has 17 residues. With 3 bases removed from V and 7 bases from J, the gap between germline ends came to 22 bases. In germline, CDR1 is DFQATT, CDR2 SNEGSKA (reference sequence). Here the CDR3 reads CSARWGPRTMRNSPLHF. CDR3 DNA sequence: TGCAGTGCTAGGTGGGGCCCACGGACAATGAGAAATTCACCCCTCCACTTT.

The chain carries TRBV29-1 and TRBJ2-5; D perhaps matches TRBD2 (6 bases). Germline lookup yields CDR1 SQVTM and CDR2 ANQGSEA. The V and J ends lost 5 bases and 5 bases respectively, with 15 bases between them. CDR3 length equals 13 residues. The CDR3 region has the DNA TGCAGCGTTTTATACACGGGGGTCGAGACCCAGTACTTC. It yields the protein CSVLYTGVETQYF.

This clonotype was seen more than once but under ten times. The gene calls are TRBV12-3 or TRBV12-4 and TRBJ1-2; no firm D call. The V and J ends lost 5 bases and 7 bases respectively, with 8 bases between them. The CDR3 is 11 amino acids. CDR3 DNA: TGTGCCAGCAGTACCGGAGGTGGCTACACCTTC. It yields the protein CASSTGGGYTF.